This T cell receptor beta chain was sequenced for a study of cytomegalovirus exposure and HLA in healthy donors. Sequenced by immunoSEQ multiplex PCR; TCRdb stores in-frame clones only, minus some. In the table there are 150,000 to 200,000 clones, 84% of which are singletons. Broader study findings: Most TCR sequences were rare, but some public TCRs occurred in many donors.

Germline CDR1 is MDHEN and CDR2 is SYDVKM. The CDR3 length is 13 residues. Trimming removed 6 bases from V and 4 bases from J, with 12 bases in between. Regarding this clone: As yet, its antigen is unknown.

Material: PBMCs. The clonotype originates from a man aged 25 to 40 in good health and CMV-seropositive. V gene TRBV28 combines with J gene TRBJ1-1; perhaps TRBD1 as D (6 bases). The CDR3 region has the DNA TGTGCCAGCAGCCAACAGGGCCCCACTGAAGCTTTCTTT. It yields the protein CASSQQGPTEAFF.